Presented here are 19 T cell receptor beta chains from one specimen sequenced in a study of T cells in women clearing cervical HPV infection. Produced via immunoSEQ multiplex PCR; TCRdb's table is partial and in-frame only. Its table lists roughly 28,000 clones. The sequenced sample was blood buffy coat. The receptors were gathered from a woman aged 18 to 75 with a cervical HPV16 infection that either progressed to CIN3+ or cleared (not recorded which).

About this clone: Read sequence stops 3 residues before the CDR3 end, and the germline J gene provides the missing end. The chain is built from TRBV2 and TRBJ1-5; tentatively, D is TRBD1 (6 bases). The ends were cut back, 4 bases at V and 3 bases at J, with 10 bases in the middle. CDR3 length: 14 residues. Germline CDR1 and CDR2: SNHLY and FYNNEI. CDR3 region: CASSVGTINQPQHF. The sequenced CDR3 bases are TGTGCCAGCAGTGTTGGGACAATCAATCAGCCC.

With respect to this clone: The read stops 3 residues short of the end of the CDR3; the missing end is completed from the germline J gene. The chain is built from TRBV7-2 and TRBJ1-2; D gene unclear. Germline CDR1 and CDR2: SGHTA and FQGNSA. V was pared by 1 base and J by 6 bases, with 9 bases between. The CDR3 sequence is 13 residues long. The CDR3 region is CASSLERRDGYTF. The CDR3 bases that were read are TGTGCCAGCAGCTTAGAGAGGCGGGATGGC.

As concerns this clone: The junction departs from the called germline gene at one end, perhaps through a read error. The CDR3 goes on 3 residues after the read ends, and that part is filled in from the germline J gene. V and J are TRBV6-2 or TRBV6-3 and TRBJ2-7; 7 nucleotides match TRBD1. This CDR3 is 15 amino acids long. Per the germline V gene, CDR1 is MNHEY and CDR2 is SVGEGT. Partial CDR3 DNA: TGTGCCAGCAGTTACTTAGGGGGCCCCTCCTCCGAG. Its protein product is CASSYLGGPSSE. The whole CDR3 sequence reads CASSYLGGPSSEQYF.

To note about this clone: The read ends 3 residues early relative to the CDR3; the germline J gene fills the gap. The chain employs TRBV2 and TRBJ2-3; 11 bases agree with TRBD1. This CDR3 has 15 residues. V shed 5 bases and J 4 bases; nucleotides not matched to a gene: 5. In germline, CDR1 is SNHLY, CDR2 FYNNEI. The DNA read from the CDR3 is TGTGCCAGCAGTTACGGGACAGGGGGTGCAGATACG. It encodes CASSYGTGGADT. The full CDR3 protein reads CASSYGTGGADTQYF.

Notes on this clone: The read gets to within 3 residues of the CDR3 end, and the germline J gene fills in the rest. The chain carries TRBV5-1 and TRBJ2-1; 9 bases match TRBD2. This CDR3 is 15 amino acids long. Trimming took 4 bases from V and 4 from J; bases not matched to a gene: 6. From germline, CDR1 is SGHRS and CDR2 YFSETQ. The CDR3 sequence: CASSLGLALYNEQFF. Partial CDR3 DNA: TGCGCCAGCAGCCTTGGACTAGCGCTGTACAATGAG. Complete variable domain (other parts from reference TRBV5-1 and TRBJ2-1): KAGVTQTPRYLIKTRGQQVTLSCSPISGHRSVSWYQQTPGQGLQFLFEYFSETQRNKGNFPGRFSGRQFSNSRSEMNVSTLELGDSALYLCASSLGLALYNEQFFGPGTRLTVL.

Regarding this clone: The observed sequence ends 3 residues before the CDR3 terminus, with the missing tail filled in from the germline J gene. The chain recombines TRBV10-3 with TRBJ2-7; a possible D gene is TRBD1 (5 bases). The CDR3 is made up of 13 amino acids. Germline CDR1 reads ENHRY; CDR2 reads SYGVKD. V was shortened by 5 bases and J by 1 base, with 9 bases between the two germline ends. The CDR3 sequence: CAISPDSSYEQYF. CDR3 DNA (partial): TGTGCCATCAGTCCTGACAGTTCCTACGAG.

Remarks on this clone: The CDR3 extends 3 residues past the end of the read, so its final part is completed from the germline J gene. The V gene is TRBV18, the J gene TRBJ2-5; a possible D gene is TRBD2 (6 bases). This CDR3 region has 13 residues. V lost 6 bases to trimming and J lost 2 bases, with 10 bases between them. The germline gives CDR1 KGHSH, CDR2 LQKENI. Here the CDR3 reads CASSSGTQETQYF. The sequenced CDR3 bases are TGTGCCAGCTCGTCCGGGACTCAAGAGACC.

As to this clone: The read is 3 residues too short to cover the CDR3 end, so that end is filled in from the germline J gene. The chain combines TRBV6-2 or TRBV6-3 with TRBJ2-1; 7 bases match TRBD2. The germline CDR1 and CDR2 sequences are MNHEY and SVGEGT. The CDR3 is made up of 15 amino acids. V dropped 6 bases and J dropped 0; count of bases not matched to a gene: 5. The CDR3 bases that were read are TGTGCCAGCAGCCTTTGGGGGGGCTCCTACAATGAG. Protein sequence: CASSLWGGSYNE. The whole CDR3 sequence is CASSLWGGSYNEQFF.

Details on this clone: The missing CDR3 end, 3 residues past where the read stops, is filled in from the germline J gene. This chain connects TRBV5-1 to TRBJ1-1; 9 nucleotides line up with TRBD1. CDR1 and CDR2 from the germline V gene are SGHRS and YFSETQ. This CDR3 is built from 16 residues. J lost 1 base, V lost 4 bases, and 8 bases had no gene match. The sequenced part of the CDR3 DNA is TGCGCCAGCAGCCCCCAACAGGGGGCCGGGAACACTGAA. It is translated as CASSPQQGAGNTE. The whole CDR3 protein reads CASSPQQGAGNTEAFF.

Remarks on this clone: Read coverage stops 3 residues before the CDR3 terminus; the germline J gene supplies the remainder. The J gene is TRBJ2-1, the V gene TRBV7-9; 8 nucleotides line up with TRBD1. Germline V CDR1 and CDR2: SEHNR, FQNEAQ (reference sequence). Germline trimming cut 5 bases from V and 6 bases from J; bases unmatched to any gene: 9. The CDR3 consists of 15 residues. CDR3 residues: CASSGVGQGSNEQFF. The CDR3 bases that were read are TGTGCCAGCAGCGGGGTCGGACAGGGAAGCAATGAG.

Comment on this clone: The read terminates 3 residues ahead of where the CDR3 ends, so the germline J gene completes it. The chain is built from TRBV19 and TRBJ2-2; 8 nucleotides line up with TRBD1. This CDR3 is 15 amino acids long. Germline CDR1 reads LNHDA; CDR2 reads SQIVND (reference sequence). CDR3 residues: CASSQQQGVAEKLFF. CDR3 bases read: TGTGCCAGTAGTCAACAACAGGGGGTTGCAGAAAAG.

Comment on this clone: The DNA ends 3 residues before the CDR3 does, and the rest of the CDR3 is filled in from the germline J gene. This chain joins TRBV11-3 and TRBJ2-1; maybe TRBD2 (6 bases). Trimming took off 5 bases at V and 5 bases at J, with 10 bases between the two ends. The CDR3 has 13 amino acids. Germline CDR1 is SGHNT and CDR2 is YENEEA. This CDR3 reads CASSTGTHNEQFF. The part of the CDR3 DNA that was read is TGTGCCAGCAGCACCGGGACTCACAATGAG.

Points on this clone: Germline and junction disagree at one end, which may indicate a read error. The read ends 3 residues early relative to the CDR3; the germline J gene fills the gap. Other DNA sequences in the sample encode the same CDR3. This chain links TRBV5-1 with TRBJ1-3; TRBD1 aligns across 7 bases. The germline gives CDR1 SGHRS, CDR2 YFSETQ. This CDR3 has 15 amino acids. The CDR3: CASSPTGVGGNTIYF. The part of the CDR3 DNA that was read is TGCGCCAGCAGCCCCACAGGGGTTGGTGGAAACACA.

A remark on this clone: The CDR3 goes on 3 residues after the read ends, and that part is filled in from the germline J gene. V usage is TRBV29-1 and J usage is TRBJ2-5; D assignment may be TRBD1 or TRBD2 (5 bases each). The CDR3 covers 13 residues. V dropped 6 bases and J dropped 5 bases, with 16 bases sitting between them. Germline V lookup: CDR1 SQVTM, CDR2 ANQGSEA. The CDR3 loop is CSVEGSGDETQYF. CDR3 DNA, as far as it was read: TGCAGCGTCGAGGGGTCTGGGGATGAGACC.

As regards this clone: Relative to the germline gene, one junction end is altered; a read error may explain this. The CDR3 end is not reached by the read, which stops 3 residues before it; the germline J gene fills it in. The chain couples TRBV4-2 to TRBJ2-4, with 7 bases lining up with TRBD2. CDR1 is LGHNA, CDR2 YNFKEQ, per germline. The CDR3 length is 16 residues. The part of the CDR3 DNA that was read is TGCGCCAGCAGCCAAGATTCGCTAGCGGACGAAAACATT. Its translation: CASSQDSLADENI. The whole CDR3 protein reads CASSQDSLADENIQYF.

With regard to this clone: The read ends 3 residues before the CDR3 terminus; that terminus is restored from the germline J gene. This chain joins TRBV5-1 and TRBJ1-1, with D tentatively TRBD1 (6 bases). Per germline, CDR1 SGHRS and CDR2 YFSETQ. CDR3 size: 12 residues. Trimming stripped 2 bases from V and 5 bases from J, with 7 bases between. Incomplete CDR3 DNA: TGCGCCAGCAGCTTACAGGGAACTGAA. This gives the protein CASSLQGTE. Given in full, the CDR3 is CASSLQGTEAFF.

With regard to this clone: Read data end 3 residues before the CDR3 end; the end is taken from the germline J gene. V and J are TRBV6-1 and TRBJ2-3; 9 positions match TRBD1. Germline V CDR1 and CDR2: MNHNS, SASEGT. The CDR3 is made up of 16 amino acids. CDR3 residues: CASSGGGQGHPGTQYF. CDR3 DNA, as far as it was read: TGTGCCAGCAGTGGGGGTGGACAGGGGCACCCGGGGACG.

Points on this clone: From the germline J gene comes the end of the CDR3, since the read stops 3 residues before it. V is TRBV20-1 and J is TRBJ2-1, with D unclear. Trimming shortened V by 3 bases and J by 4 bases, and 13 bases separated the two germline ends. Germline V gives CDR1 DFQATT, CDR2 SNEGSKA (reference sequence). The CDR3 length is 14 residues. The part of the CDR3 DNA that was read is TGCAGTGCTAGCCTCCGTAGCAGTTACAATGAG. Residues: CSASLRSSYNE. The CDR3 in its entirety is CSASLRSSYNEQFF.

Points on this clone: The read is 3 residues too short to cover the CDR3 end, so that end is filled in from the germline J gene. V gene TRBV20-1 combines with J gene TRBJ1-5; no firm D call. CDR3 size: 15 residues. Trimming shortened V by 5 bases and J by 0 bases, and 14 bases separated the two germline ends. Germline V CDR1 and CDR2: DFQATT, SNEGSKA (reference sequence). CDR3 sequence: CSAGGQSNSNQPQHF. The part of the CDR3 DNA that was read is TGCAGTGCTGGCGGGCAGAGCAATAGCAATCAGCCC.